The 29 T cell receptor beta chains presented below share a single source sample, sequenced in a study of beta chain features in type 1 diabetes. cDNA synthesis used the whole RNA isolate, giving expressed TCRB sequences. Profiled with immunoSEQ multiplex PCR; TCRdb holds only in-frame clones, not every one. This table has 140,000 to 150,000 clones, about 10% appearing once. Sequencing used naive CD4+ T cells from blood. These receptors all stem from a man between 18 and 35 years old in good health.

This clone was counted between two and nine times. The chain has TRBV11-3 and TRBJ1-5; D gene unclear. Germline lookup yields CDR1 SGHNT and CDR2 YENEEA. There are 15 residues in the CDR3. Trimming cost V 0 bases and J 4 bases, with 10 bases left between them. The CDR3: CASSLDRLRNQPQHF. DNA for the CDR3: TGTGCCAGCAGCTTAGATCGATTACGGAATCAGCCCCAGCATTTT.

V gene TRBV18 combines with J gene TRBJ2-2, with D possibly matching TRBD2 (5 bases). Trimming shortened V by 0 bases and J by 6 bases, and 14 bases separated the two germline ends. The V gene's germline CDR1 is KGHSH and CDR2 LQKENI. This CDR3 has 16 residues. The CDR3, as DNA: TGTGCCAGCTCACCACCGGGGAGCCACGAGTCCGGGGAGCTGTTTTTT. Translating gives CASSPPGSHESGELFF.

CDR3 in amino acids: CSVERGSNYGYTF. The CDR3 DNA reads as TGCAGCGTTGAAAGGGGTAGTAACTATGGCTACACCTTC. This chain joins TRBV29-1 and TRBJ1-2; D is possibly TRBD1 (5 bases). V was shortened by 2 bases and J by 1 base, with 8 bases between the two germline ends. Germline V CDR1 and CDR2: SQVTM, ANQGSEA. This CDR3 is 13 amino acids long.

This clone was seen only a few times. The rearrangement links TRBV19 to TRBJ2-7, with a weak D call TRBD1 (6 bases). This CDR3 is built from 16 residues. V was shortened by 1 base and J by 1 base, with 14 bases between the two germline ends. The V gene's germline CDR1 is LNHDA and CDR2 SQIVND (reference sequence). CDR3 DNA sequence: TGTGCCAGTAGTATAGGCCTTACAGGGAATTCCTACGAGCAGTACTTC. Its protein product is CASSIGLTGNSYEQYF.

The chain couples TRBV28 to TRBJ1-2; the match to TRBD1 covers 8 bases. Trimming at V came to 6 bases and at J to 4 bases, leaving 7 bases not matched to a gene. CDR1 and CDR2 from the germline V gene are MDHEN and SYDVKM. The CDR3 is made up of 14 amino acids. CDR3 DNA: TGTGCCAGCAGCAAGGACAGGGTATTCTATGGCTACACCTTC. The encoded protein is CASSKDRVFYGYTF.

The DNA for the CDR3 is TGCGCCAGCAGCGAGACGACCCAGGGGGCAGATACGCAGTATTTT. Its translation is CASSETTQGADTQYF. This chain connects TRBV5-1 to TRBJ2-3, with TRBD1 matching 7 bases. The junction had 9 bases not matched to a gene; V was cut back by 4 bases and J by 4 bases. The CDR3 covers 15 residues. CDR1 and CDR2 from the germline V gene are SGHRS and YFSETQ.

The chain employs TRBV5-1 and TRBJ2-1; TRBD1 agrees at 8 bases. The length of the CDR3 is 14 residues. Losses at the gene ends were 2 bases for V and 5 bases for J; bases not matched to a gene: 3. Germline V gene sequence: CDR1 SGHRS, CDR2 YFSETQ. CDR3 amino acids: CASSFRTGHNEQFF. CDR3 coding DNA: TGCGCCAGCAGCTTCCGGACAGGGCACAATGAGCAGTTCTTC.

The V gene is TRBV19, the J gene TRBJ1-5, with 8 bases lining up with TRBD1. The CDR3 runs 15 residues. Germline CDR1 and CDR2: LNHDA and SQIVND (reference sequence). The trim removed 4 bases at V and 4 bases at J, leaving 6 bases unmatched. The CDR3 DNA reads TGTGCCAGTAGTACGTGGGACAGGCCTAATCAGCCCCAGCATTTT. Protein sequence: CASSTWDRPNQPQHF.

In DNA, the CDR3 is TGTGCCAGCAGCGTAACCGGGACAGGGAGCACTGAAGCTTTCTTT. Translation: CASSVTGTGSTEAFF. The chain has TRBV7-9 and TRBJ1-1, with TRBD1 identical over 9 bases. V dropped 5 bases and J dropped 4; count of bases not matched to a gene: 8. CDR1 and CDR2 from the germline V gene are SEHNR and FQNEAQ (reference sequence). The CDR3 spans 15 residues.

This sequence joins TRBV2 and TRBJ2-2, with 7 bases fitting TRBD2. The germline V gene has CDR1 SNHLY and CDR2 FYNNEI. This CDR3 has 13 amino acids. V gave up 8 bases and J gave up 4 bases; unmatched junction bases: 4. The CDR3 sequence is CASGRAGTGELFF. The CDR3 DNA reads as TGTGCCAGCGGGAGGGCCGGCACCGGGGAGCTGTTTTTT.

The rearrangement uses TRBV9 and TRBJ2-1; TRBD2 matches at 10 bases. The CDR3 has 16 amino acids. Germline V lookup: CDR1 SGDLS, CDR2 YYNGEE. The trim removed 0 bases at V and 4 bases at J, leaving 4 bases unmatched. The CDR3 nucleotides are TGTGCCAGCAGCGTAGCTACAGCGGGGGGGTACAATGAGCAGTTCTTC. Translating it yields CASSVATAGGYNEQFF.

The chain joins TRBV7-3 to TRBJ2-3, with 12 bases identical to TRBD2. Germline CDR1 SGHTA, CDR2 FQGTGA. CDR3 length equals 14 residues. Trimming removed 6 bases from V and 6 bases from J; junction bases left unmatched: 4. The CDR3 sequence is CASRLAGGQDTQYF. The CDR3, as DNA: TGTGCCAGCAGGCTAGCGGGGGGGCAGGATACGCAGTATTTT.

The chain links TRBV14 to TRBJ2-1, with D uncertain. V lost 0 bases and J lost 6, with 18 bases in between. The germline V gene has CDR1 SGHDN and CDR2 FVKESK. CDR3 length: 17 amino acids. The CDR3 DNA sequence: TGTGCCAGCAGCCAAGAGTGGGTGAGCCTCGGCGGCAATGAGCAGTTCTTC. It specifies CASSQEWVSLGGNEQFF.

This chain connects TRBV7-6 to TRBJ2-7, with D maybe TRBD1 (5 bases). V shed 1 base and J shed 9 bases, with 16 bases lying between them. CDR1 is SGHVS and CDR2 is FNYEAQ in the germline V gene. The CDR3 sequence is 14 residues long. DNA of the CDR3: TGTGCCAGCAGCTTAGGGCAGTCTTGGCAGGGGCAGTACTTC. It encodes CASSLGQSWQGQYF.

This chain joins TRBV5-1 and TRBJ2-7; the D gene is possibly TRBD1 (6 bases). This CDR3 spans 15 amino acids. Germline lookup yields CDR1 SGHRS and CDR2 YFSETQ. V was shortened by 0 bases and J by 6 bases, with 16 bases between the two germline ends. The CDR3 coding sequence is TGCGCCAGCAGCTTGGCCGCAGGGGCGCCTTCCGAGCAGTACTTC. The encoded protein is CASSLAAGAPSEQYF.

V is TRBV7-3 and J is TRBJ2-7; no firm D call. In germline, CDR1 is SGHTA, CDR2 FQGTGA. V shed 4 bases and J shed 3 bases, with 10 bases lying between them. The CDR3 covers 13 residues. The CDR3 here is CASSSTPHYEQYF. The CDR3, as DNA: TGTGCCAGCAGCTCCACTCCCCACTACGAGCAGTACTTC.

The V gene is TRBV19, the J gene TRBJ1-2, with TRBD1 matching over 7 bases. Unmatched junction bases numbered 7, after V lost 6 bases and J lost 6 bases. The germline V gene has CDR1 LNHDA and CDR2 SQIVND (reference sequence). The CDR3 spans 13 residues. In DNA, the CDR3 is TGTGCCAGTAGGATACAGGGGCGTGATGGCTACACCTTC. This translates into CASRIQGRDGYTF.

The sample holds a few counts of this clone. The genes are TRBV7-2 and TRBJ2-7, with TRBD1 identical over 10 bases. Germline V CDR1 and CDR2: SGHTA, FQGNSA. The V and J ends lost 5 bases and 3 bases, in that order; junction bases with no gene match: 7. The CDR3 has 15 amino acids. CDR3 bases: TGTGCCAGCAGCACAGACAGGGGGCCTTACTACGAGCAGTACTTC. It translates to CASSTDRGPYYEQYF. Full variable domain (outside the CDR3, taken from reference TRBV7-2 and TRBJ2-7): GAGVSQSPSNKVTEKGKDVELRCDPISGHTALYWYRQSLGQGLEFLIYFQGNSAPDKSGLPSDRFSAERTGGSVSTLTIQRTQQEDSAVYLCASSTDRGPYYEQYFGPGTRLTVT.

This clone was picked up a small number of times. J is TRBJ1-1 and V is TRBV5-1; 8 nucleotides agree with TRBD1. Germline V gene sequence: CDR1 SGHRS, CDR2 YFSETQ. The CDR3 runs to 15 residues. V shed 4 bases and J 1 base; nucleotides not matched to a gene: 6. CDR3 residues: CASSPPGQANTEAFF. The CDR3 DNA sequence: TGCGCCAGCAGCCCACCGGGACAGGCGAACACTGAAGCTTTCTTT.

This clone came up many times. The chain links TRBV7-2 to TRBJ2-5; the match to TRBD2 covers 11 bases. Looked up from germline, CDR1 is SGHTA and CDR2 is FQGNSA. The V and J ends lost 4 bases and 3 bases, in that order; junction bases with no gene match: 4. The CDR3 contains 15 residues. In nucleotides, the CDR3 is TGTGCCAGCAGCTCGCCGACTAGCGGGGAAGAGACCCAGTACTTC. Amino acid sequence: CASSSPTSGEETQYF.

On this clone itself: One end of the junction is discordant with germline, which a read error may explain. The sample holds other DNA sequences that translate to the same CDR3. The chain combines TRBV18 with TRBJ2-5, with 7 bases matching TRBD1. This CDR3 has 15 residues. Germline lookup yields CDR1 KGHSH and CDR2 LQKENI. The CDR3 region is CASSPATGRQETQYF. The CDR3 nucleotides read TGTGCGAGCTCACCCGCGACAGGGCGACAAGAGACCCAGTACTTC.

J is TRBJ2-5 and V is TRBV6-5, with a possible D match to TRBD2 (5 bases). Trimming removed 6 bases at V and 1 base at J, with 12 bases between. The germline CDR1 and CDR2 sequences are MNHEY and SVGAGI. The CDR3 covers 14 residues. Here the CDR3 reads CASSWRSGQETQYF. The CDR3 DNA is TGTGCCAGCAGCTGGAGGAGCGGCCAAGAGACCCAGTACTTC.

This clone was counted between two and nine times. The chain links TRBV19 to TRBJ1-2, with TRBD1 matching 8 bases. Germline V lookup: CDR1 LNHDA, CDR2 SQIVND (reference sequence). The CDR3 length is 15 residues. Losses at the gene ends were 5 bases for V and 7 bases for J; bases not matched to a gene: 12. The CDR3 region is CASSPDFSRGLGYTF. The CDR3 DNA follows: TGTGCCAGTAGTCCTGACTTTAGCAGGGGGCTTGGCTACACCTTC.

The V gene is TRBV5-6, the J gene TRBJ1-2; unclear D gene. V was pared by 2 bases and J by 3 bases, with 14 bases between. Germline CDR1 reads SGHDT; CDR2 reads YYEEEE. This CDR3 contains 15 residues. The DNA for the CDR3 is TGTGCCAGCAGCTTCCGAGGGTTGCGGGACTATGGCTACACCTTC. It is translated as CASSFRGLRDYGYTF.

The J gene is TRBJ2-3, the V gene TRBV5-4; TRBD2 agrees at 12 bases. This CDR3 contains 15 residues. Germline assignment: CDR1 SGHNT and CDR2 YYREEE (reference sequence). With 3 bases clipped from V and 4 bases from J, the junction kept 3 bases outside the gene matches. CDR3 sequence reads: CASSSRLAGADTQYF. The CDR3 DNA is TGTGCCAGCAGCTCACGACTAGCGGGGGCAGATACGCAGTATTTT.

V is TRBV28 and J is TRBJ2-7; 9 bases align to TRBD2. Germline CDR1 and CDR2: MDHEN and SYDVKM. There are 15 residues in the CDR3. The junction had 14 bases not matched to a gene; V was cut back by 10 bases and J by 4 bases. For the CDR3, the DNA is TGTGCCACCAAGATAGGGCCTAGCGGGATTTACGAGCAGTACTTC. It is translated as CATKIGPSGIYEQYF.

In this sample, this clone turned up a few times. The V gene is TRBV7-6, the J gene TRBJ2-7, with 8 bases lining up with TRBD2. Germline V lookup: CDR1 SGHVS, CDR2 FNYEAQ. This CDR3 contains 15 residues. After removal of 5 bases from V and 2 bases from J, the junction contained 8 bases not matched to a gene. CDR3 nucleotide sequence: TGTGCCAGCAGCCAGTACGGGGGGGCGGCCTACGAGCAGTACTTC. This codes for CASSQYGGAAYEQYF.

This clone was recorded a few times. This sequence joins TRBV19 and TRBJ1-2; 10 bases agree with TRBD1. Germline V gene lookup returns CDR1 LNHDA and CDR2 SQIVND (reference sequence). The CDR3 is 16 residues long. V trimming: 6 bases; J trimming: 0 bases; junction bases outside the gene matches: 7. The CDR3 nucleotides read TGTGCCAGTAGCCGTGGACAGGGGGGTGCTAACTATGGCTACACCTTC. This gives the protein CASSRGQGGANYGYTF.

The chain links TRBV7-3 to TRBJ1-2; D gene uncertain. The CDR3 spans 16 residues. V was trimmed by 4 bases and J by 4 bases, leaving 19 bases between them. CDR1 is SGHTA, CDR2 FQGTGA, per germline. CDR3 sequence: CASSSPGSGDIYGYTF. CDR3 nucleotides: TGTGCCAGCAGCTCCCCGGGATCCGGTGACATCTATGGCTACACCTTC.